This T cell receptor (beta chain) was recorded in a study of cytomegalovirus exposure and HLA in healthy donors. Study-wide findings and caveats: Subsequent analysis revealed that first-cohort TCR clusters tended to co-occur in the 120 or so validation repertoires.

Data came from immunoSEQ multiplex PCR; TCRdb stores just in-frame clones and leaves some out. The sample carries about 180,000 clones, around 85% recorded once. Germline CDR1 is MNHEY and CDR2 is SMNVEV (reference sequence). This CDR3 contains 16 residues. The V segment lost 4 bases and the J segment 0 bases; nucleotides outside the gene matches: 3. Regarding this clone: Its specificity is not known.

Sequenced material: PBMCs. This receptor was taken from a man aged 18-30 years in good health and CMV-seropositive. The gene calls are TRBV27 and TRBJ2-6; 7 positions agree with TRBD1. The chain's CDR3 is CASSSTGVSGANVLTF. CDR3 coding DNA: TGTGCCAGCAGTTCCACAGGGGTCTCTGGGGCCAACGTCCTGACTTTC.